This is a list of T cell receptor beta chains from one sample in a study of regulatory T cells in long-lasting Graves disease. TCRdb reprocessed the multiplex PCR reads via MiXCR and lists one record per CDR3 protein. The sample gives a few hundred thousand distinct CDR3 sequences, 20% to 25% of which show up once; around 13% is in the top ten. The sample consisted of peripheral blood mononuclear cells (PBMCs), taken when the disease was refractory, from a patient treated with antithyroid drugs. Receptors were obtained from a female donor with Graves disease. Each CDR3 is given with its conserved first and last residue. The D gene is left open where the match is weak. Size tells how often a clone was seen (once, few, many) or the class of an expanded clone, and some rows leave it out.

abundance: -
j_gene: TRBJ1-2
v_gene: TRBV28
d_gene: -
CDR3nt: TGTGCCAGCAGTGCCGACCCAAACTATGGCTACACCTTC
CDR3aa: CASSADPNYGYTF

abundance: many
j_gene: TRBJ1-5
v_gene: TRBV15
d_gene: TRBD1
CDR3nt: TGTGCCACCAGCACGGACAGGGATCAGCCCCAGCATTTT
CDR3aa: CATSTDRDQPQHF

abundance: few
j_gene: TRBJ2-2
v_gene: TRBV29-1
d_gene: -
CDR3nt: TGCAGCGTGAAGCGGAGTTCCGGCGGGGAGCTGTTTTTT
CDR3aa: CSVKRSSGGELFF

abundance: once
j_gene: TRBJ2-6
v_gene: TRBV5-4
d_gene: TRBD2
CDR3nt: TGTGCCAGCAGCTTAGGCGGGAGGGCCCCTGGGGCCAACGTCCTGACTTTC
CDR3aa: CASSLGGRAPGANVLTF

abundance: once
j_gene: TRBJ2-1
v_gene: TRBV9
d_gene: -
CDR3nt: TGTGCCAGCAGCGCACCTACGACCGTCTACAATGAGCAGTTCTTC
CDR3aa: CASSAPTTVYNEQFF

abundance: -
j_gene: TRBJ1-4
v_gene: TRBV7-9
d_gene: -
CDR3nt: TGTGCCAGCAGCCCGGGACGGATCAATGAAAAACTGTTTTTT
CDR3aa: CASSPGRINEKLFF

abundance: many
j_gene: TRBJ2-5
v_gene: TRBV2
d_gene: TRBD2
CDR3nt: TGTGCCAGCAGTGACGGACTAGCGGGCGAGACCCAGTACTTC
CDR3aa: CASSDGLAGETQYF

abundance: few
j_gene: TRBJ1-2
v_gene: TRBV7-9
d_gene: -
CDR3nt: TGTGCCAGCAGCTTAGCAAGTGCGGGAGTGCATGGCTACACCTTC
CDR3aa: CASSLASAGVHGYTF

abundance: many
j_gene: TRBJ1-6
v_gene: TRBV5-6
d_gene: -
CDR3nt: TGTGCCAGCAGCGGTCAAGGTTCACCCCTCCACTTT
CDR3aa: CASSGQGSPLHF

abundance: many
j_gene: TRBJ1-6
v_gene: TRBV7-2
d_gene: -
CDR3nt: TGTGCCAGCAGCCCAATTGAGGGTTCACCCCTCCACTTT
CDR3aa: CASSPIEGSPLHF

abundance: many
j_gene: TRBJ1-1
v_gene: TRBV12-3/TRBV12-4
d_gene: TRBD1
CDR3nt: TGTGCCAGCAGTTTTGCCGCGGGGACAGGACCCATGAACACTGAAGCTTTCTTT
CDR3aa: CASSFAAGTGPMNTEAFF

abundance: -
j_gene: TRBJ1-5
v_gene: TRBV5-1
d_gene: TRBD1
CDR3nt: TGCGCCAGCAGCCTTGGGACAGGGATGGCAAGCAATCAGCCCCAGCATTTT
CDR3aa: CASSLGTGMASNQPQHF

abundance: few
j_gene: TRBJ1-5
v_gene: TRBV6-2/TRBV6-3
d_gene: -
CDR3nt: TGTGCCAGCAACGACAGTCCCAGCAATCAGCCCCAGCATTTT
CDR3aa: CASNDSPSNQPQHF

abundance: many
j_gene: TRBJ1-2
v_gene: TRBV5-6
d_gene: -
CDR3nt: TGTGCCAGCAGCCCTGCGGCAGGTTATGGCTACACCTTC
CDR3aa: CASSPAAGYGYTF

abundance: -
j_gene: TRBJ1-1
v_gene: TRBV20-1
d_gene: -
CDR3nt: TGCAGTGCTAGAGATGGGGGAATGAACACTGAAGCTTTCTTT
CDR3aa: CSARDGGMNTEAFF

abundance: many
j_gene: TRBJ2-5
v_gene: TRBV20-1
d_gene: -
CDR3nt: TGCAGTGCTAGAGTAAGGGCCGGAGAGACCCAGTACTTC
CDR3aa: CSARVRAGETQYF

abundance: many
j_gene: TRBJ1-1
v_gene: TRBV28
d_gene: -
CDR3nt: TGTGCTAGCAGTCAGATGAACACTGAAGCTTTCTTT
CDR3aa: CASSQMNTEAFF

abundance: few
j_gene: TRBJ1-2
v_gene: TRBV6-2/TRBV6-3
d_gene: -
CDR3nt: TGTGCCAGCAGTTACGAAGTCGGGCTCTATGGCTACACCTTC
CDR3aa: CASSYEVGLYGYTF

abundance: -
j_gene: TRBJ2-3
v_gene: TRBV20-1
d_gene: -
CDR3nt: TGCAGTGCTGGAGGGGGTGGGACAGATACGCAGTATTTT
CDR3aa: CSAGGGGTDTQYF

abundance: many
j_gene: TRBJ2-5
v_gene: TRBV20-1
d_gene: TRBD1
CDR3nt: TGCAGTGCGATAGACAGGGGTTGGAAGGAGACCCAGTACTTC
CDR3aa: CSAIDRGWKETQYF

abundance: -
j_gene: TRBJ1-1
v_gene: TRBV20-1
d_gene: -
CDR3nt: TGCAGTGCTCCGAAGCCGGGACGGACGAACACTGAAGCTTTCTTT
CDR3aa: CSAPKPGRTNTEAFF

abundance: few
j_gene: TRBJ2-7
v_gene: TRBV7-2
d_gene: -
CDR3nt: TGTGCCAGCAGCTTCAGTAGGGTCTCCTACGAGCAGTACTTC
CDR3aa: CASSFSRVSYEQYF

abundance: many
j_gene: TRBJ2-5
v_gene: TRBV11-2
d_gene: TRBD2
CDR3nt: TGTGCCAGCCGCGGGACTAGCGGGCCGCCAGGGGAGACCCAGTACTTC
CDR3aa: CASRGTSGPPGETQYF

abundance: -
j_gene: TRBJ1-4
v_gene: TRBV12-3/TRBV12-4
d_gene: -
CDR3nt: TGTGCCAGCAGATCCGGGGCAGAGAATGAAAAACTGTTTTTT
CDR3aa: CASRSGAENEKLFF

abundance: few
j_gene: TRBJ1-1
v_gene: TRBV30
d_gene: -
CDR3nt: TGTGCCTGCCCCACGGGGGGAGTAGCTTTCTTT
CDR3aa: CACPTGGVAFF

abundance: few
j_gene: TRBJ2-1
v_gene: TRBV28
d_gene: TRBD2
CDR3nt: TGTGCCAGCAGCCACCTTAGCGGGGGGGATTACAATGAGCAGTTCTTC
CDR3aa: CASSHLSGGDYNEQFF

abundance: many
j_gene: TRBJ2-7
v_gene: TRBV10-3
d_gene: -
CDR3nt: TGTGCCATCAGTGATTCGGGACAAAGTCTACGGGAGCAGTACTTC
CDR3aa: CAISDSGQSLREQYF

abundance: few
j_gene: TRBJ1-5
v_gene: TRBV7-2
d_gene: -
CDR3nt: TGTGCCAGCAGCTTAGCGGGAAATGGTCAGCCCCAGCATTTT
CDR3aa: CASSLAGNGQPQHF

abundance: -
j_gene: TRBJ2-2
v_gene: TRBV7-2
d_gene: TRBD2
CDR3nt: TGTGCCAGCAGCTTAGCGGGTCCCCGAGCGGGGGGCACCACCGGGGAGCTGTTTTTT
CDR3aa: CASSLAGPRAGGTTGELFF

abundance: few
j_gene: TRBJ1-6
v_gene: TRBV15
d_gene: TRBD1
CDR3nt: TGTGCCACCAGAGAGACAGGGTCGGGGTCACCCCTCCACTTT
CDR3aa: CATRETGSGSPLHF

abundance: -
j_gene: TRBJ1-4
v_gene: TRBV30
d_gene: TRBD1
CDR3nt: TGTGCCAATGGACAGGGGGCTGGAAAACTGTTTTTT
CDR3aa: CANGQGAGKLFF

abundance: -
j_gene: TRBJ1-1
v_gene: TRBV19
d_gene: -
CDR3nt: TGTGCCAGTAGTATGGGGATAAGGGACAAAGAAGCTTTCTTT
CDR3aa: CASSMGIRDKEAFF

abundance: many
j_gene: TRBJ2-1
v_gene: TRBV24-1
d_gene: -
CDR3nt: TGTGCCACCAGTGATCCCGGATCTGGGGGGAATGAGCAGTTCTTC
CDR3aa: CATSDPGSGGNEQFF

abundance: -
j_gene: TRBJ2-1
v_gene: TRBV6-1
d_gene: TRBD2
CDR3nt: TGTGCCTCCCGACTAGCGGGAGCCTCCGGGGTGCAGTTCTTC
CDR3aa: CASRLAGASGVQFF

abundance: many
j_gene: TRBJ2-7
v_gene: TRBV5-1
d_gene: TRBD1
CDR3nt: TGCGCCAGCAGCTTCACAGGGGGCTACGAGCAGTACTTC
CDR3aa: CASSFTGGYEQYF

abundance: many
j_gene: TRBJ1-1
v_gene: TRBV27
d_gene: -
CDR3nt: TGTGCCAGCAGTTACGGACGGAACATGAACACTGAAGCTTTCTTT
CDR3aa: CASSYGRNMNTEAFF

abundance: few
j_gene: TRBJ1-3
v_gene: TRBV13
d_gene: -
CDR3nt: TGTGCCAGCAGCTTAGGGGACAGTCGCTCTGGAAACACCATATATTTT
CDR3aa: CASSLGDSRSGNTIYF

abundance: few
j_gene: TRBJ1-1
v_gene: TRBV3-1
d_gene: -
CDR3nt: TGTGCCAGCAGCCAAGCAGGGGCGGGCACTGAAGCTTTCTTT
CDR3aa: CASSQAGAGTEAFF

abundance: many
j_gene: TRBJ1-1
v_gene: TRBV28
d_gene: -
CDR3nt: TGTGCCAGCAGTCCAGGGATTATGAACACTGAAGCTTTCTTT
CDR3aa: CASSPGIMNTEAFF

abundance: once
j_gene: TRBJ1-1
v_gene: TRBV13
d_gene: TRBD1
CDR3nt: TGTGCCAGCGTCCTTCCCCGGGCAGGGGGCCCTAGGCGGGAAGCTTTCTTT
CDR3aa: CASVLPRAGGPRREAFF

abundance: once
j_gene: TRBJ2-6
v_gene: TRBV20-1
d_gene: -
CDR3nt: TGCAGTGCTAGGGGGCGGGGGCATAGAGGGGCCAACATCCTGACTTTC
CDR3aa: CSARGRGHRGANILTF

abundance: -
j_gene: TRBJ2-5
v_gene: TRBV5-1
d_gene: -
CDR3nt: TGCGCCAGCAGCTTGATAACAGGGCAAGAGACCCAGTACTTC
CDR3aa: CASSLITGQETQYF

abundance: few
j_gene: TRBJ1-5
v_gene: TRBV20-1
d_gene: TRBD1
CDR3nt: TGCAGTGCTATAGCCGACAGGGGAATGAGTCAGCCCCAGCATTTT
CDR3aa: CSAIADRGMSQPQHF

abundance: -
j_gene: TRBJ2-7
v_gene: TRBV4-1
d_gene: TRBD1
CDR3nt: TGCGCCAGCAGCCAAGGTCAGGGGGCATCATACGAGCAGTACTTC
CDR3aa: CASSQGQGASYEQYF

abundance: -
j_gene: TRBJ2-5
v_gene: TRBV5-1
d_gene: TRBD1
CDR3nt: TGCGCCAGCAGCGATCCCGGGACAGCGGTCGGGACCCAGTACTTC
CDR3aa: CASSDPGTAVGTQYF

abundance: many
j_gene: TRBJ1-1
v_gene: TRBV28
d_gene: TRBD1
CDR3nt: TGTGCCAGCAGTTTTGGGACAGGGATTGGGGCGGCTGAAGCTTTCTTT
CDR3aa: CASSFGTGIGAAEAFF

abundance: few
j_gene: TRBJ1-1
v_gene: TRBV19
d_gene: -
CDR3nt: TGTGCCAGTACAAGGGCCCGGGAGAACACTGAAGCTTTCTTT
CDR3aa: CASTRARENTEAFF

abundance: few
j_gene: TRBJ1-1
v_gene: TRBV20-1
d_gene: -
CDR3nt: TGCAGTGCTAGGCACGGACAGCCGAACACTGAAGCTTTCTTT
CDR3aa: CSARHGQPNTEAFF

abundance: many
j_gene: TRBJ2-2
v_gene: TRBV12-3/TRBV12-4
d_gene: -
CDR3nt: TGTGCCAGCAGTTTAATTTTTCAGGCCGGGGAGCTGTTTTTT
CDR3aa: CASSLIFQAGELFF

abundance: -
j_gene: TRBJ2-5
v_gene: TRBV7-9
d_gene: -
CDR3nt: TGTGCCAGCAGCGACTACCTCGGACGGGAGGAGACCCAGTACTTC
CDR3aa: CASSDYLGREETQYF

abundance: few
j_gene: TRBJ1-1
v_gene: TRBV7-9
d_gene: -
CDR3nt: TGTGCCAGCAGCTTAGGAGGGGGGGTAGGGACTGAAGCTTTCTTT
CDR3aa: CASSLGGGVGTEAFF

abundance: many
j_gene: TRBJ2-5
v_gene: TRBV2
d_gene: -
CDR3nt: TGTGCCAGCAGTGGAAACCAAGAGACCCAGTACTTC
CDR3aa: CASSGNQETQYF

abundance: many
j_gene: TRBJ2-5
v_gene: TRBV6-5
d_gene: -
CDR3nt: TGTGCCAGCAGTTACCGCCTGGAAGGGGAGACCCAGTACTTC
CDR3aa: CASSYRLEGETQYF

abundance: many
j_gene: TRBJ1-1
v_gene: TRBV2
d_gene: -
CDR3nt: TGTGCCAGCACCGACCCAGGGCCCGCTTTCTTT
CDR3aa: CASTDPGPAFF